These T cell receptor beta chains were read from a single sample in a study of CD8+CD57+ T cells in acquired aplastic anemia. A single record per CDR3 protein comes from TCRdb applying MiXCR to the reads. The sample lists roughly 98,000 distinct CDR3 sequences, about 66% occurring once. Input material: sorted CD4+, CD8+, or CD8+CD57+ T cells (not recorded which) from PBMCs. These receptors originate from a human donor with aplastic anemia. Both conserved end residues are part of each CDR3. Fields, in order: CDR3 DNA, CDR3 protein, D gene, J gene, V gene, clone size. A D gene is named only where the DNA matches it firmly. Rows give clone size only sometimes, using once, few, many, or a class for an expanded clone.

CDR3nt: TGTGCCAGTAGTATCCTCGGGACTACCTACAATGAGCAGTTCTTC
CDR3aa: CASSILGTTYNEQFF
d_gene: TRBD2
j_gene: TRBJ2-1
v_gene: TRBV19
abundance: NA

CDR3nt: TGTGCCAGCAGCCCCCGCTTCCCGCGGCTCTATGGCTACACCTTC
CDR3aa: CASSPRFPRLYGYTF
d_gene: NA
j_gene: TRBJ1-2
v_gene: TRBV7-8
abundance: NA

CDR3nt: TGTGCCAGCATGCATGGTGACTCCTACGAGCAGTACTTC
CDR3aa: CASMHGDSYEQYF
d_gene: NA
j_gene: TRBJ2-7
v_gene: TRBV13
abundance: many

CDR3nt: TGTGCCAGTAGTATTACAGTGTCAGATACGCAGTATTTT
CDR3aa: CASSITVSDTQYF
d_gene: NA
j_gene: TRBJ2-3
v_gene: TRBV19
abundance: NA

CDR3nt: TGCAGTGCTAGGGCGGGACTAGCGGACCCCTACGAGCAGTACTTC
CDR3aa: CSARAGLADPYEQYF
d_gene: TRBD2
j_gene: TRBJ2-7
v_gene: TRBV20-1
abundance: NA

CDR3nt: TGTGCCAGCAGTGATCCGAGACAGGGTGGTTTCACAGATACGCAGTATTTT
CDR3aa: CASSDPRQGGFTDTQYF
d_gene: TRBD1
j_gene: TRBJ2-3
v_gene: TRBV25-1
abundance: NA

CDR3nt: TGTGCCACCAGTTCGGGACAGGGACCTCTTGGGACCGGGGAGCTGTTTTTT
CDR3aa: CATSSGQGPLGTGELFF
d_gene: TRBD1
j_gene: TRBJ2-2
v_gene: TRBV24-1
abundance: NA

CDR3nt: TGTGCCAGTAGTATCGGAGCAGATAACTATGGCTACACCTTC
CDR3aa: CASSIGADNYGYTF
d_gene: NA
j_gene: TRBJ1-2
v_gene: TRBV19
abundance: NA

CDR3nt: TGTGCCAGTAGTATGATTATACTTCAGCCCCAGCATTTT
CDR3aa: CASSMIILQPQHF
d_gene: NA
j_gene: TRBJ1-5
v_gene: TRBV19
abundance: NA

CDR3nt: TGCAGTGCTAGAGCGCGACGTGCGGGGGCCTCCTCCTGCGAGCAGTACTTC
CDR3aa: CSARARRAGASSCEQYF
d_gene: NA
j_gene: TRBJ2-7
v_gene: TRBV20-1
abundance: NA

CDR3nt: TGCAGCGTCTCGGTTTGGCAGGGAGGAAACACCATATATTTT
CDR3aa: CSVSVWQGGNTIYF
d_gene: NA
j_gene: TRBJ1-3
v_gene: TRBV29-1
abundance: NA

CDR3nt: TGTGCCAGTGCATCCGGGGGCTCTGGAAACACCATATATTTT
CDR3aa: CASASGGSGNTIYF
d_gene: NA
j_gene: TRBJ1-3
v_gene: TRBV19
abundance: few

CDR3nt: TGTGCCACCAGCCCCGGGACAGGGGACACCGGGGAGCTGTTTTTT
CDR3aa: CATSPGTGDTGELFF
d_gene: TRBD1
j_gene: TRBJ2-2
v_gene: TRBV15
abundance: many

CDR3nt: TGTGCCAGTACCGGGACTAGAGAGGCAGATACGCAGTATTTT
CDR3aa: CASTGTREADTQYF
d_gene: TRBD2
j_gene: TRBJ2-3
v_gene: TRBV2
abundance: few

CDR3nt: TGTGCCAGCAGCCCCTCCCTGGGGGACTACGAGCAGTACTTC
CDR3aa: CASSPSLGDYEQYF
d_gene: NA
j_gene: TRBJ2-7
v_gene: TRBV4-2
abundance: NA

CDR3nt: TGTGCCAGTAGTATAGGAGGGTACGAGCAGTACTTC
CDR3aa: CASSIGGYEQYF
d_gene: NA
j_gene: TRBJ2-7
v_gene: TRBV19
abundance: NA

CDR3nt: TGTGCCACCAGCAGAGGAGTGGACTATGGCTACACCTTC
CDR3aa: CATSRGVDYGYTF
d_gene: NA
j_gene: TRBJ1-2
v_gene: TRBV15
abundance: NA

CDR3nt: TGTGCCAGCAGTTTAAAAGAGACCCAGTACTTC
CDR3aa: CASSLKETQYF
d_gene: NA
j_gene: TRBJ2-5
v_gene: TRBV6-6
abundance: NA

CDR3nt: TGTGCCAGCAGCGGGGGTTGGGCCACTGAAGCTTTCTTT
CDR3aa: CASSGGWATEAFF
d_gene: NA
j_gene: TRBJ1-1
v_gene: TRBV7-3
abundance: NA

CDR3nt: TGTGCCAGTAGTACCGGGACAGGGCGGAACAATCAGCCCCAGCATTTT
CDR3aa: CASSTGTGRNNQPQHF
d_gene: TRBD1
j_gene: TRBJ1-5
v_gene: TRBV19
abundance: NA

CDR3nt: TGTGCCAGCAGTTACTCGATTCCCTCCTACGAGCAGTACTTC
CDR3aa: CASSYSIPSYEQYF
d_gene: NA
j_gene: TRBJ2-7
v_gene: TRBV6-5
abundance: NA

CDR3nt: TGTGCCAGCACGGCGAGACAAGAGACCCAGTACTTC
CDR3aa: CASTARQETQYF
d_gene: NA
j_gene: TRBJ2-5
v_gene: TRBV2
abundance: NA

CDR3nt: TGTGCCAGGGGGGATCCAGATACGCAGTATTTT
CDR3aa: CARGDPDTQYF
d_gene: NA
j_gene: TRBJ2-3
v_gene: TRBV2
abundance: NA

CDR3nt: TGTGCCAGCAGCTTGAGATCAGGGACAGTCGTTCTGTACGAGCAGTACTTC
CDR3aa: CASSLRSGTVVLYEQYF
d_gene: TRBD1
j_gene: TRBJ2-7
v_gene: TRBV5-6
abundance: NA

CDR3nt: TGTGCCAGCGCCGGGACTGGTCTGAACACCGGGGAGCTGTTTTTT
CDR3aa: CASAGTGLNTGELFF
d_gene: NA
j_gene: TRBJ2-2
v_gene: TRBV25-1
abundance: once

CDR3nt: TGCAGTGCTAGAAGCAGGGACCGTTACGAGCAGTACTTC
CDR3aa: CSARSRDRYEQYF
d_gene: NA
j_gene: TRBJ2-7
v_gene: TRBV20-1
abundance: NA

CDR3nt: TGTGCCACCAGTGAAACCACTAGCGGGAGGGAGGATACGCAGTATTTT
CDR3aa: CATSETTSGREDTQYF
d_gene: TRBD2
j_gene: TRBJ2-3
v_gene: TRBV24-1
abundance: few

CDR3nt: TGTGCCAGCAGTTCCGGGACTTTCTACGAGCAGTACTTC
CDR3aa: CASSSGTFYEQYF
d_gene: NA
j_gene: TRBJ2-7
v_gene: TRBV12-3/TRBV12-4
abundance: NA

CDR3nt: TGCAGCGTTCGGGACAGGGACACCGGGGAGCTGTTTTTT
CDR3aa: CSVRDRDTGELFF
d_gene: TRBD1
j_gene: TRBJ2-2
v_gene: TRBV29-1
abundance: many

CDR3nt: TGCGCCAGCAGCCAAGTTCGGCCGGGCTACGAGCAGTACTTC
CDR3aa: CASSQVRPGYEQYF
d_gene: NA
j_gene: TRBJ2-7
v_gene: TRBV4-1
abundance: NA

CDR3nt: TGCGCCAGCAGCCCTGGGCACTTGGGGTCCTACGAGCAGTACTTC
CDR3aa: CASSPGHLGSYEQYF
d_gene: NA
j_gene: TRBJ2-7
v_gene: TRBV5-1
abundance: many

CDR3nt: TGTGCCAGCGTCGGCCTTCTTAGCACAGATACGCAGTATTTT
CDR3aa: CASVGLLSTDTQYF
d_gene: NA
j_gene: TRBJ2-3
v_gene: TRBV2
abundance: few

CDR3nt: TGTGCCACTAACCTAAGTCCTAACTATGGCTACACCTTC
CDR3aa: CATNLSPNYGYTF
d_gene: NA
j_gene: TRBJ1-2
v_gene: TRBV19
abundance: NA

CDR3nt: TGTGCCAGCAGTTACTCGAGGGAGGGGAGTGCAGATACGCAGTATTTT
CDR3aa: CASSYSREGSADTQYF
d_gene: TRBD2
j_gene: TRBJ2-3
v_gene: TRBV6-5
abundance: NA

CDR3nt: TGTGCCAGCAGTTGGACGGACTACAATGAGCAGTTCTTC
CDR3aa: CASSWTDYNEQFF
d_gene: NA
j_gene: TRBJ2-1
v_gene: TRBV6-2/TRBV6-3
abundance: NA

CDR3nt: TGTGCCATCTCAATAGGGGATCGAGATACGCAGTATTTT
CDR3aa: CAISIGDRDTQYF
d_gene: NA
j_gene: TRBJ2-3
v_gene: TRBV10-3
abundance: NA

CDR3nt: TGTGCCAGCAGCTTAGGCCTAGCGGGGAGAGACAATGAGCAGTTCTTC
CDR3aa: CASSLGLAGRDNEQFF
d_gene: TRBD2
j_gene: TRBJ2-1
v_gene: TRBV7-6
abundance: NA

CDR3nt: TGCAGCGTTGCGCAGGTTTGGTCCGAGCAGTACTTC
CDR3aa: CSVAQVWSEQYF
d_gene: NA
j_gene: TRBJ2-7
v_gene: TRBV29-1
abundance: medium-sized

CDR3nt: TGTGCCAGCAGTCCTAGTGGGGGTAATTCACCCCTCCACTTT
CDR3aa: CASSPSGGNSPLHF
d_gene: NA
j_gene: TRBJ1-6
v_gene: TRBV12-3/TRBV12-4
abundance: NA

CDR3nt: TGTGCCAGCACCACGGGAGGGTTCGGCTATGGCTACACCTTC
CDR3aa: CASTTGGFGYGYTF
d_gene: NA
j_gene: TRBJ1-2
v_gene: TRBV7-8
abundance: NA

CDR3nt: TGTGCCAGCAGTGGAGACGGGAATCAGCCCCAGCATTTT
CDR3aa: CASSGDGNQPQHF
d_gene: NA
j_gene: TRBJ1-5
v_gene: TRBV2
abundance: NA

CDR3nt: TGCGCCAGCAGTGAAATTACTAGCGGGAGGACCTCCTCCTACGAGCAGTACTTC
CDR3aa: CASSEITSGRTSSYEQYF
d_gene: TRBD2
j_gene: TRBJ2-7
v_gene: TRBV10-1
abundance: NA

CDR3nt: TGTGCCAGTAGTATGGCGGCGGGGGACACAGATACGCAGTATTTT
CDR3aa: CASSMAAGDTDTQYF
d_gene: TRBD2
j_gene: TRBJ2-3
v_gene: TRBV19
abundance: NA

CDR3nt: TGCAGCGTTGAAGAAGGCAGCTATGGCTACACCTTC
CDR3aa: CSVEEGSYGYTF
d_gene: NA
j_gene: TRBJ1-2
v_gene: TRBV29-1
abundance: NA

CDR3nt: TGCGCCAGCCGCGACAGGGACAATGAGCAGTTCTTC
CDR3aa: CASRDRDNEQFF
d_gene: TRBD1
j_gene: TRBJ2-1
v_gene: TRBV5-1
abundance: NA

CDR3nt: TGTGCCACCCGGGACAGGGCGTCGGGGGAGCAGTTCTTC
CDR3aa: CATRDRASGEQFF
d_gene: TRBD1
j_gene: TRBJ2-1
v_gene: TRBV15
abundance: NA

CDR3nt: TGTGCCACCCCAGACGGCTACGAGCAGTACTTC
CDR3aa: CATPDGYEQYF
d_gene: NA
j_gene: TRBJ2-7
v_gene: TRBV10-1
abundance: NA

CDR3nt: TGTGCCAGTAGTATGGGCTCAAGAAATCAGCCCCAGCATTTT
CDR3aa: CASSMGSRNQPQHF
d_gene: NA
j_gene: TRBJ1-5
v_gene: TRBV19
abundance: NA

CDR3nt: TGTGCCAGCAGCCTGACAGGTCTTCAGCCCCAGCATTTT
CDR3aa: CASSLTGLQPQHF
d_gene: NA
j_gene: TRBJ1-5
v_gene: TRBV7-2
abundance: many

CDR3nt: TGTGCCACCAGCAGAAAAAGGGACCCCTCCGAGCAGTACTTC
CDR3aa: CATSRKRDPSEQYF
d_gene: NA
j_gene: TRBJ2-7
v_gene: TRBV15
abundance: NA

CDR3nt: TGCAGTGCTAGACAAACTAGCGGACAAGAGACCCAGTACTTC
CDR3aa: CSARQTSGQETQYF
d_gene: TRBD2
j_gene: TRBJ2-5
v_gene: TRBV20-1
abundance: NA

CDR3nt: TGTGCCAGCAGCTTATTCCAGGGCGGCGATACGCAGTATTTT
CDR3aa: CASSLFQGGDTQYF
d_gene: NA
j_gene: TRBJ2-3
v_gene: TRBV7-3
abundance: NA

CDR3nt: TGCAGTGCTCCGACTAGCGGGGGAGTGGAGACCCAGTACTTC
CDR3aa: CSAPTSGGVETQYF
d_gene: TRBD2
j_gene: TRBJ2-5
v_gene: TRBV20-1
abundance: NA

CDR3nt: TGCAGCGTTGGGGGACTAGCGGGGGGAACGAGCACAGATACGCAGTATTTT
CDR3aa: CSVGGLAGGTSTDTQYF
d_gene: TRBD2
j_gene: TRBJ2-3
v_gene: TRBV29-1
abundance: NA

CDR3nt: TGCAGTGCTAGAGATCCCAGCTCCTACAATGAGCAGTTCTTC
CDR3aa: CSARDPSSYNEQFF
d_gene: NA
j_gene: TRBJ2-1
v_gene: TRBV20-1
abundance: NA

CDR3nt: TGCAGTGCTAGAGAGCCGATCACAGATACGCAGTATTTT
CDR3aa: CSAREPITDTQYF
d_gene: NA
j_gene: TRBJ2-3
v_gene: TRBV20-1
abundance: NA

CDR3nt: TGTGCCACCAGTAGCCGAGGCCACGGGACAGGGGGGCACGAGCAGTACTTC
CDR3aa: CATSSRGHGTGGHEQYF
d_gene: TRBD1
j_gene: TRBJ2-7
v_gene: TRBV24-1
abundance: NA

CDR3nt: TGTGCCAGCAGCTACTTAACCAGCGGGTTCTTC
CDR3aa: CASSYLTSGFF
d_gene: NA
j_gene: TRBJ2-1
v_gene: TRBV7-2
abundance: NA